This TCR beta chain was obtained from a study of blood T cell repertoires in COVID-19. TCRdb keeps only in-frame clones here, not all; method: immunoSEQ multiplex PCR. The top ten hold about a fifth of the sample, which has approximately 190,000 clones, 84% seen once. Germline CDR1 MNHEY, CDR2 SMNVEV (reference sequence). This CDR3 has 17 residues. V gave up 5 bases and J gave up 2 bases, with 21 bases separating them. This clonotype was obtained from a human donor in a cohort sampled during active COVID-19. The J gene is TRBJ1-2, the V gene TRBV27; TRBD1 is a possible D gene (5 bases). Sequencing used peripheral blood. The CDR3 DNA follows: TGTGCCAGCAGTCCATATCGACCGACAGCTTTCAACTATGGCTACACCTTC. Translating gives CASSPYRPTAFNYGYTF.